A selection of T cell receptor beta chains follows, all from one sample in a study of metastatic and nonmetastatic thyroid tumors. TCRdb reanalyzed the PCR reads with MiXCR. The repertoire holds about 39,000 clones, around 20% seen once, with approximately 20% in the top ten. Sequenced material: blood. These receptors all stem from a female donor with papillary thyroid cancer or a benign thyroid nodule (not recorded which). Some clones in this sample may be carry-over from other donors' samples. Each CDR3 is given with its conserved first and last residue. A D gene is named only where the DNA matches it firmly. Part of the rows lack a size; the others show once, few, many or a class for expanded clones.

j_call,v_call,d_call,clone_size,cdr3_nt,cdr3_aa
TRBJ2-7,TRBV6-1,NA,few,TGCGCCAGCAGTGGGTGGGGAGAGCAGCACTTC,CASSGWGEQHF
TRBJ2-7,TRBV3-1,TRBD2,many,TGTGCCAGCAGCCCCCCGATTGGACTAGCCCCCTACGAGCAGTACTTC,CASSPPIGLAPYEQYF
TRBJ2-7,TRBV20-1,TRBD2,NA,TGCAGTGCTAGTGGGACTAGCGCTATAGATGTCTACGAGCAGTACTTC,CSASGTSAIDVYEQYF
TRBJ1-2,TRBV28,NA,few,TGTGCCAGCCTCGAGGCCGGGGCGCTTAACTATGGCTTCACCTTC,CASLEAGALNYGFTF
TRBJ2-7,TRBV11-2,TRBD1,many,TGTGCCAGCAGCTTCGGACAGGGTGGGTTCTACGAGCAGTACTTC,CASSFGQGGFYEQYF
TRBJ1-2,TRBV6-1,TRBD1,NA,TGTGCCGGCAGACCGGGACAGGGAGGGAACTATGGCTACAACTTC,CAGRPGQGGNYGYNF
TRBJ2-1,TRBV20-1,NA,many,TGCAGTGCTAGAGATCTGGCGGGGACCGGTGAGCAGTTCTTC,CSARDLAGTGEQFF
TRBJ1-2,TRBV4-2,NA,NA,TGTTCCAGTAGCCTTGCCCGGACCTATGGCTACACCTTC,CSSSLARTYGYTF
TRBJ2-2,TRBV28,TRBD2,few,TGTGCCAGCAGTTTATTGCAGCGGGAGGTCACCGGGGAGCTGTTTTTT,CASSLLQREVTGELFF
TRBJ1-4,TRBV25-1,TRBD1,many,TGTGCCAGCAGTGGGAGGGGGCTTTTTTCTAATGAAAAACTGTTTTTT,CASSGRGLFSNEKLFF
TRBJ2-5,TRBV10-3,TRBD2,many,TGTGCCACAGCCGGGACTAGCGGGAGTCAAGAGACCCAGTACTTC,CATAGTSGSQETQYF
TRBJ2-1,TRBV20-1,NA,many,TGCAGTGCCACGGAGAGGTGGACTCCCCATGAGCAGTTCTTC,CSATERWTPHEQFF
TRBJ2-7,TRBV9,TRBD2,many,TGTGCCAGCAGCGTAGGACTAGCGGAGTCCTACGAGCAGTACTTC,CASSVGLAESYEQYF
TRBJ2-7,TRBV20-1,TRBD1,many,TGCAGTGCCCCTTGGACAGGGGCCTCCTACGAGCAGTACTTC,CSAPWTGASYEQYF
TRBJ2-2,TRBV5-6,NA,many,TGTGCCAGCAGCTTGGTTGGCCCCGGGGAGCTGTTTTTT,CASSLVGPGELFF
TRBJ2-1,TRBV10-2,NA,many,TGCGCCAGCAGTAACAGGGTCACCAATGAGCAGTTCTTC,CASSNRVTNEQFF
TRBJ1-2,TRBV20-1,NA,many,TGCAGTGCCGTCGGGCAGGGGACGGGCTACACCTTC,CSAVGQGTGYTF
TRBJ1-1,TRBV7-9,NA,many,TGTGCCAGCCTGACCCTCGGGGACACTGAAGCTTTCTTT,CASLTLGDTEAFF
TRBJ2-4,TRBV11-2,NA,many,TGTGCCAGCAGCCCCGGGACGGAAAACATTCAGTACTTC,CASSPGTENIQYF
TRBJ1-2,TRBV2,NA,many,TGTGCCAGCAGTGATGGCAGGGAAAGCTATGGCTACACCTTC,CASSDGRESYGYTF
TRBJ1-5,TRBV12-3/TRBV12-4,NA,NA,TGTGCCAGCAGCCCTTATATCAATCAGCCCCAGCATTTT,CASSPYINQPQHF
TRBJ1-6,TRBV4-3,TRBD1,NA,TGCGCCAGCAGTCGGGAAACAGGGGAGGTTAGCTCACCCCTCCACTTT,CASSRETGEVSSPLHF
TRBJ1-6,TRBV5-8,TRBD1,many,TGTGCCAGCAGCCCCTACAGGGGAGGGGATTCACCCCTCCACTTT,CASSPYRGGDSPLHF
TRBJ2-3,TRBV5-6,NA,NA,TGTGCCAGCAGCTTGTTTGGGGGCGGAGATACGCAGTATTTT,CASSLFGGGDTQYF
TRBJ2-3,TRBV10-1,NA,many,TGCGCCAGCAGTGCAGGGGTAGGAGATACGCAGTATTTT,CASSAGVGDTQYF
TRBJ2-3,TRBV7-6,NA,NA,TGTGCCAGCAGCCTACTATCTGCTAGCACAGATACGCGGTATTTT,CASSLLSASTDTRYF
TRBJ2-5,TRBV6-2/TRBV6-3,NA,few,TGTGCCAGCAGTTTAGAGGGAACGGAGACACAGTACTTC,CASSLEGTETQYF
TRBJ1-2,TRBV28,NA,medium-sized,TGTGCCAGCAGTTTAAAAGGGCGGCCTCAACATGGCTACACCTTC,CASSLKGRPQHGYTF
TRBJ1-2,TRBV12-3/TRBV12-4,NA,NA,TGTGCCAGCAGCAACCTTAGCACTGGCGGCTACACCTTC,CASSNLSTGGYTF
TRBJ2-1,TRBV30,TRBD2,many,TGTGCCTGGAAAGGGACTAGCGGGAGAATAGAGCAGTTCTTC,CAWKGTSGRIEQFF
TRBJ2-2,TRBV3-1,TRBD2,NA,TGTGCCAGCAGCCCCGGACTAGCGGGAGGGATCGGCGTTAACACCGGGGAGCTGTTTTTT,CASSPGLAGGIGVNTGELFF
TRBJ2-2,TRBV7-2,TRBD2,many,TGTGCCAGCAGCTTAGGGCCTAGCGGGACCGGGGAGCTGTTTTTT,CASSLGPSGTGELFF
TRBJ2-7,TRBV16,TRBD1,many,TGTGCCAGCAGCCAAGGGGCTGGGACAGGGAAGTACGAGCAGTACTTC,CASSQGAGTGKYEQYF
TRBJ1-6,TRBV2,NA,NA,TGTGCCAGCAGGGTTGGGGCAGGCGTGCTGAATTCACCCCTCCACTTT,CASRVGAGVLNSPLHF
TRBJ1-5,TRBV20-1,TRBD1,many,TGCAGTGCTCAAGGCAGGGACAGGGTTCAGCCCCAGCATTTT,CSAQGRDRVQPQHF
TRBJ1-2,TRBV19,NA,NA,TGTGCCAGTAGCCCCGAAACCGGGGGACCTCATCCCTACACCTTC,CASSPETGGPHPYTF
TRBJ2-3,TRBV7-2,NA,few,TGTGCCAGCAGCATCGGAGATACGCAGTATTTT,CASSIGDTQYF
TRBJ2-6,TRBV28,NA,many,TGTGCCAGCAGTTTAGGGGGCTCTGGGGCCAACGTCCTGACTTTC,CASSLGGSGANVLTF
TRBJ2-7,TRBV6-5,NA,NA,TGTGCCACAAGCTACGGCGACGAGCAGTACTTC,CATSYGDEQYF
TRBJ1-2,TRBV11-2,NA,many,TGTGCCAGCAGCAAAGGGGCGGCGGTATATGGCTACACCTTC,CASSKGAAVYGYTF